The 21 T cell receptor beta chains listed next were all sequenced from one sample in a study of spatial heterogeneity in lung cancer. TCRdb itself ran the 5' RACE reads through MiXCR, one entry per CDR3 protein. This sample yields 45,000 or so distinct CDR3 sequences, of which about 10% are seen a single time; 35% to 45% belongs to the top ten. Time point: sample taken at primary tumor resection. No cell sorting; template was whole RNA from tumor, lung tissue or PBMC. Material: PBMCs, obtained at surgery. These TCRs come from a female donor with early-stage non-small cell lung cancer.

This clonotype was seen a few times. The chain has TRBV9 and TRBJ1-1; 7 positions match TRBD1. CDR3 length: 15 residues. Losses at the gene ends were 0 bases for V and 0 bases for J; bases not matched to a gene: 2. Germline CDR1 is SGDLS and CDR2 is YYNGEE. The CDR3 spells CASSVGGTVNTEAFF. CDR3 bases: TGTGCCAGCAGCGTAGGAGGGACAGTGAACACTGAAGCTTTCTTT. Filled out from reference TRBV9 and TRBJ1-1, the complete variable domain reads DSGVTQTPKHLITATGQRVTLRCSPRSGDLSVYWYQQSLDQGLQFLIQYYNGEERAKGNILERFSAQQFPDLHSELNLSSLELGDSALYFCASSVGGTVNTEAFFGQGTRLTVV.

This clonotype was found a few times. J is TRBJ2-1 and V is TRBV6-4, with 9 bases aligning to TRBD2. This CDR3 spans 13 amino acids. The V gene end was trimmed by 3 bases and the J gene end by 9 bases; junction bases not matched to a gene: 3. CDR1 is MRHNA, CDR2 SNTAGT, per germline. The CDR3 protein is CASSEGLALEQFF. The DNA of the CDR3 is TGTGCCAGCAGTGAAGGACTAGCGCTTGAGCAGTTCTTC.

This clonotype was seen many times. The chain uses TRBV29-1 and TRBJ2-5; D gene uncertain. The germline V gene encodes CDR1 SQVTM and CDR2 ANQGSEA. The CDR3 runs to 11 residues. The ends were cut back, 5 bases at V and 4 bases at J, with 8 bases in the middle. CDR3 bases: TGCAGCGTTAGCCGGCGAGAGACCCAGTACTTC. Translated: CSVSRRETQYF.

This clonotype was detected ten times or more. CDR3 bases: TGCAGTGCTAGACAGGTCGGGAGCAATCAGCCCCAGCATTTT. Its protein is CSARQVGSNQPQHF. The rearrangement links TRBV20-1 to TRBJ1-5; D gene uncertain. Germline V gene lookup returns CDR1 DFQATT and CDR2 SNEGSKA (reference sequence). The CDR3 runs to 14 residues. Trimming cost V 2 bases and J 1 base, with 9 bases left between them.

This clonotype was picked up a small number of times. J is TRBJ2-3 and V is TRBV5-5; D gene unclear. CDR3 size: 12 residues. The V end was cut by 4 bases, the J end by 6 bases, with 9 bases between. Looked up from germline, CDR1 is SGHKS and CDR2 is YYEKEE (reference sequence). The CDR3 region has the DNA TGTGCCAGCAGCAAATCCACGGATACGCAGTATTTT. Translating gives CASSKSTDTQYF.

This chain uses TRBV7-3 with TRBJ2-2; 12 bases are a match to TRBD1. The CDR3 covers 18 residues. Germline-derived CDR1 and CDR2 are SGHTA and FQGTGA. V shed 2 bases and J 4 bases; nucleotides not matched to a gene: 8. The CDR3 reads CASSLQGQGARGTGELFF. In nucleotides, the CDR3 is TGTGCCAGCAGCTTACAGGGACAGGGGGCGCGTGGCACCGGGGAGCTGTTTTTT.

The chain recombines TRBV10-3 with TRBJ2-5; D not certain. CDR3 length: 14 amino acids. V lost 6 bases and J 1 base, leaving 12 bases between the germline ends. Germline lookup yields CDR1 ENHRY and CDR2 SYGVKD. The CDR3 sequence: CAISPRRTQETQYF. CDR3 sequence (DNA): TGTGCCATCAGCCCAAGACGGACCCAAGAGACCCAGTACTTC.

This sequence joins TRBV5-1 and TRBJ2-3; 9 bases fit TRBD1. The ends lost 3 bases at V and 0 bases at J; junction bases unmatched: 11. CDR3 size: 18 residues. The V gene's germline CDR1 is SGHRS and CDR2 YFSETQ. Here the CDR3 DNA reads TGCGCCAGCAGCTCTCCGGGACAGGGACCTGTTAGCACAGATACGCAGTATTTT. Its translation is CASSSPGQGPVSTDTQYF. The whole variable domain, filled in from reference TRBV5-1 and TRBJ2-3, reads KAGVTQTPRYLIKTRGQQVTLSCSPISGHRSVSWYQQTPGQGLQFLFEYFSETQRNKGNFPGRFSGRQFSNSRSEMNVSTLELGDSALYLCASSSPGQGPVSTDTQYFGPGTRLTVL.

This clonotype was recorded many times. This rearrangement joins TRBV7-2 to TRBJ1-1; unclear D gene. Between the trimmed V and J ends, which lost 5 bases and 3 bases, there was a span of 19 bases. Germline loops: CDR1 SGHTA, CDR2 FQGNSA. There are 16 residues in the CDR3. CDR3 region: CASSPRNLGFDTEAFF. The CDR3 DNA reads TGTGCCAGCAGCCCCCGAAATTTAGGGTTTGACACTGAAGCTTTCTTT.

This clonotype was counted at least ten times. The J gene is TRBJ2-5, the V gene TRBV5-5, with 9 bases lining up with TRBD1. The CDR3 runs 15 residues. From germline, CDR1 is SGHKS and CDR2 YYEKEE (reference sequence). V shed 4 bases, J shed 2 bases, and the junction held 6 bases outside the gene matches. The chain's CDR3 is CASSLGTGKQETQYF. CDR3 nucleotides: TGTGCCAGCAGCCTCGGGACAGGGAAACAAGAGACCCAGTACTTC.

The CDR3 coding sequence is TGTGCCAGCTCACCACCGGGGGAAGAGACCCAGTACTTC. Protein: CASSPPGEETQYF. The chain joins TRBV18 to TRBJ2-5, with D perhaps matching TRBD1 or TRBD2 (5 bases each). This CDR3 spans 13 amino acids. Trimming took 0 bases from V and 3 from J, leaving 5 bases between them. CDR1 and CDR2 from the germline V gene are KGHSH and LQKENI.

This clonotype was found many times. This sequence joins TRBV2 and TRBJ1-1; no clear D gene. The V and J ends lost 4 bases and 4 bases respectively, with 7 bases between them. The CDR3 runs 12 residues. Germline CDR1 SNHLY, CDR2 FYNNEI. The CDR3 DNA reads as TGTGCCAGCAGTGGGGGTTTCACTGAAGCTTTCTTT. Translated, it gives CASSGGFTEAFF.

This clonotype has only a few counts. The rearrangement uses TRBV20-1 and TRBJ1-2, with a tentative D call TRBD1 (5 bases). The V gene lost 3 bases and the J gene lost 4 bases, with 12 bases spanning the gap. CDR1 and CDR2 (germline): DFQATT, SNEGSKA (reference sequence). CDR3 length equals 13 residues. The DNA of the CDR3 is TGCAGTGCTAGGATGGAGGGGTTCTATGGCTACACCTTC. This codes for CSARMEGFYGYTF.

The rearrangement links TRBV5-1 to TRBJ2-1; 9 bases map to TRBD1. Germline-derived CDR1 and CDR2 are SGHRS and YFSETQ. Germline trimming cut 2 bases from V and 1 base from J; bases unmatched to any gene: 13. The CDR3 runs 19 residues. The CDR3 DNA reads TGCGCCAGCAGCTTACTTCACAGGGGGCAACGTAGGTCCTACAATGAGCAGTTCTTC. Amino acid sequence: CASSLLHRGQRRSYNEQFF.

This clonotype showed up just a few times. The chain is built from TRBV20-1 and TRBJ2-7; 9 bases match TRBD2. CDR1 and CDR2 (germline): DFQATT, SNEGSKA (reference sequence). Losses at the gene ends were 0 bases for V and 5 bases for J; bases not matched to a gene: 11. This CDR3 spans 16 amino acids. In DNA form, the CDR3 reads TGCAGTGCTAGAGACGGGACTAGCCCTGTGGGTGACGAGCAGTACTTC. As protein: CSARDGTSPVGDEQYF.

The genes are TRBV5-1 and TRBJ2-1; no reliable D call. This CDR3 has 15 residues. Trimming shortened V by 4 bases and J by 0 bases, and 11 bases separated the two germline ends. CDR1 and CDR2 (germline): SGHRS, YFSETQ. The CDR3 DNA reads as TGCGCCAGCAGCCACTATCTGAGCTCCTACAATGAGCAGTTCTTC. Translation gives CASSHYLSSYNEQFF.

This clonotype showed up just a few times. The chain uses TRBV30 and TRBJ2-3; D is uncertain. The CDR3 length is 15 residues. Trimming removed 2 bases at V and 1 base at J, with 13 bases between. The germline V gene has CDR1 GTSNPN and CDR2 SVGIG (reference sequence). This CDR3 is CAWSTWTLGTDTQYF. CDR3 sequence (DNA): TGTGCCTGGAGTACTTGGACCCTCGGCACAGATACGCAGTATTTT.

This clonotype is deemed large. V gene TRBV7-2 combines with J gene TRBJ2-1; possibly TRBD1 for D (5 bases). CDR1 is SGHTA, CDR2 FQGNSA, per germline. The ends were cut back, 1 base at V and 9 bases at J, with 13 bases in the middle. The CDR3 is 14 amino acids. CDR3 protein: CASSLEPLQGEQFF. Written as DNA, the CDR3 is TGTGCCAGCAGCTTAGAGCCACTCCAGGGTGAGCAGTTCTTC.

This clonotype was observed a few times. The chain is built from TRBV15 and TRBJ1-5; tentatively, D is TRBD1 (5 bases). The CDR3 runs to 15 residues. Looked up from germline, CDR1 is LNHNV and CDR2 is YYDKDF (reference sequence). The V end lost 1 base, the J end lost 3 bases, and 10 bases lay between the germline ends. In nucleotides, the CDR3 is TGTGCCACCAGCAGAGCAGGGTTTTCCAATCAGCCCCAGCATTTT. It is translated as CATSRAGFSNQPQHF. The full variable domain, rest sourced from reference TRBV15 and TRBJ1-5, is DAMVIQNPRYQVTQFGKPVTLSCSQTLNHNVMYWYQQKSSQAPKLLFHYYDKDFNNEADTPDNFQSRRPNTSFCFLDIRSPGLGDTAMYLCATSRAGFSNQPQHFGDGTRLSIL.

This clonotype was counted ten times or more. The V gene is TRBV18, the J gene TRBJ1-1; tentative D call: TRBD1 (5 bases). CDR1 and CDR2 (germline): KGHSH, LQKENI. The CDR3 has 17 amino acids. V lost 4 bases and J lost 2, with 20 bases in between. CDR3 in DNA: TGTGCCAGCTCACTTTTGCCTACGGACAAGCCAAACACTGAAGCTTTCTTT. The encoded protein is CASSLLPTDKPNTEAFF.

This clonotype came up many times. The V call is TRBV14, the J call TRBJ1-6; D is undetermined. The CDR3 contains 17 residues. Germline V lookup: CDR1 SGHDN, CDR2 FVKESK. V was trimmed by 0 bases and J by 9 bases, leaving 18 bases between them. For the CDR3, the DNA is TGTGCCAGCAGCCAAGACCAGACGGACGGGTCGAGTTCACCCCTCCACTTT. The encoded protein is CASSQDQTDGSSSPLHF.